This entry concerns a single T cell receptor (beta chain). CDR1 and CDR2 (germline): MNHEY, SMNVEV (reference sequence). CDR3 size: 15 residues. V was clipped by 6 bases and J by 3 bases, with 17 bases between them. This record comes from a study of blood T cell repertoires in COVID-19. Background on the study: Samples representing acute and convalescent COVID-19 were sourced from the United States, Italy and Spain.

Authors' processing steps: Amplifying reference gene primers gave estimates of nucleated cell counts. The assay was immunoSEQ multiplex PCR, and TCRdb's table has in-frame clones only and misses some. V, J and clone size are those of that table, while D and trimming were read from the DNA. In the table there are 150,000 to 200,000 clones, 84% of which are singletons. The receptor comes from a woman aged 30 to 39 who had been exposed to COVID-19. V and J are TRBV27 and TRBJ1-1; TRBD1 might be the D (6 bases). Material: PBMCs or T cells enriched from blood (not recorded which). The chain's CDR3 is CASSQRGGGDTEAFF. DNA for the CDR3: TGTGCCAGCAGCCAGCGGGGGGGCGGTGACACTGAAGCTTTCTTT.